This TCR beta chain was observed in a study of cytomegalovirus exposure and HLA in healthy donors. With respect to this clone: Its specificity is not known.

Losses at the gene ends were 5 bases for V and 3 bases for J; bases not matched to a gene: 5. The CDR3 has 15 amino acids. The germline V gene encodes CDR1 SSHAT and CDR2 FNYEAQ (reference sequence). Sampled while nominally healthy, donors likely had unrecorded immune exposures. The primer mix had 60 Vbeta and 13 Jbeta primers. Generated by immunoSEQ multiplex PCR, the TCRdb table keeps only in-frame clones and is missing some. The sample shows about 170,000 clones, roughly 76% of them seen only once. Regarding the study as a whole: Judged likely to be a sequencing artifact was a cluster of highly shared sequence variants. V- and J-gene trimming of TCR beta was linked (in a later analysis) to a missense DCLRE1C variant.

The sample consisted of PBMCs. The TCR comes from a male donor in good health and CMV-seronegative. The chain links TRBV7-7 to TRBJ2-3; 10 nucleotides align to TRBD2. This CDR3 reads CASSIGLAATDTQYF. The CDR3 DNA reads as TGTGCCAGCAGCATCGGACTAGCGGCTACAGATACGCAGTATTTT.